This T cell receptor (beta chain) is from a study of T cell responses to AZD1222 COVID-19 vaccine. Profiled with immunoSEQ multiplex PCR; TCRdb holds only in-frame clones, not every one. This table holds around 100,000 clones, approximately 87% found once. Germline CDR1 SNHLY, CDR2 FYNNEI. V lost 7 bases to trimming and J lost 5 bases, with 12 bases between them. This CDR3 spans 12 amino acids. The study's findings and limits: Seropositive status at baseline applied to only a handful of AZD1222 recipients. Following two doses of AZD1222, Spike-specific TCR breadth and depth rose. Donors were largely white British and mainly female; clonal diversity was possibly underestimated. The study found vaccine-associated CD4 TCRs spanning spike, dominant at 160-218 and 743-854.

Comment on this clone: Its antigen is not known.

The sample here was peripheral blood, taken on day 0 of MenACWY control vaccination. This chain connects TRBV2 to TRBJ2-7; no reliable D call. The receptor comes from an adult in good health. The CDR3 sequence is CASTDWGDEQYF. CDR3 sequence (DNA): TGTGCCAGCACAGATTGGGGTGACGAGCAGTACTTC.